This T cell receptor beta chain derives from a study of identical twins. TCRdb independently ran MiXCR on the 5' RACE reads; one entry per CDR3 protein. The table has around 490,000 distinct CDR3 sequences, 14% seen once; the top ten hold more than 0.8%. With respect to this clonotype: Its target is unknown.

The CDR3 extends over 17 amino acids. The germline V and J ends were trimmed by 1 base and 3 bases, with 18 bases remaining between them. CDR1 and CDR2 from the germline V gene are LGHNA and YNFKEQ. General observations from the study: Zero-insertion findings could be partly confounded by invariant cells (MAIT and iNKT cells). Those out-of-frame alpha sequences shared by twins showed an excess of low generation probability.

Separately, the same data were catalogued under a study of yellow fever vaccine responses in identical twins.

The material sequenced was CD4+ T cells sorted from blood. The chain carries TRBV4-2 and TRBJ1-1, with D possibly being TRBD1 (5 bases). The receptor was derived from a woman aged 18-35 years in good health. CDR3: CASSQVPRGYGDTEAFF. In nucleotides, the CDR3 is TGTGCCAGCAGCCAAGTACCCCGGGGCTATGGGGACACTGAAGCTTTCTTT.